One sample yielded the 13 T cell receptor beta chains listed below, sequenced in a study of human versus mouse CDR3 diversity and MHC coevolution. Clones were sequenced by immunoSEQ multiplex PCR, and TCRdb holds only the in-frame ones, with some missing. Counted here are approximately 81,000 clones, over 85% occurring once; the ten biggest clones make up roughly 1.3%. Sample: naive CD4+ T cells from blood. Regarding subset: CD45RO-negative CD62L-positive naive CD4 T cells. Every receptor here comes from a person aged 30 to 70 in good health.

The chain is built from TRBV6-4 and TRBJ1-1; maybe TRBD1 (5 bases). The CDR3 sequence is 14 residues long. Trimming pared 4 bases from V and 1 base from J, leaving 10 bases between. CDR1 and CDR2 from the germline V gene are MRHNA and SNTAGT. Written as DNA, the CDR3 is TGTGCCAGCAGTGTTTCCACAGGGAACACTGAAGCTTTCTTT. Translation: CASSVSTGNTEAFF.

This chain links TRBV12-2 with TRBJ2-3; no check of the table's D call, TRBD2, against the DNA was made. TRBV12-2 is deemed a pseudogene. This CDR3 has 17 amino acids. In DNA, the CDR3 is TGTGCAAGTCGCTTAGTAAGGCTAGCGGCTGGCACAGATACGCAGTATTTT. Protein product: CASRLVRLAAGTDTQYF.

CDR3 sequence: CASSVARDRGNTDTQYF. CDR3 DNA: TGTGCCAGCAGCGTAGCTCGGGACAGGGGCAACACAGATACGCAGTATTTT. The V gene is TRBV9, the J gene TRBJ2-3; 10 bases agree with TRBD1. Trimming cost V 0 bases and J 2 bases; bases outside gene matches: 6. The CDR3 length is 17 residues. Germline CDR1 SGDLS, CDR2 YYNGEE.

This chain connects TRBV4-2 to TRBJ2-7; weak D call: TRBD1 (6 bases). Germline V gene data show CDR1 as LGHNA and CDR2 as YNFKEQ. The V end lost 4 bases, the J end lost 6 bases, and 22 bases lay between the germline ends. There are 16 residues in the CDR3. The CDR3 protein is CASSPEDSTGQSEQYF. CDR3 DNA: TGTGCCAGCAGCCCAGAAGACTCGACAGGTCAATCCGAGCAGTACTTC.

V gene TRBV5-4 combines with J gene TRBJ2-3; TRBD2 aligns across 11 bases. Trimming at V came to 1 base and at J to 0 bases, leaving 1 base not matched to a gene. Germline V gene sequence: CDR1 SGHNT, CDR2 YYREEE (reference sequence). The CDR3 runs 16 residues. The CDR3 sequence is CASSLTSGSSTDTQYF. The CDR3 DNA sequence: TGTGCCAGCAGCTTGACTAGCGGGAGTAGCACAGATACGCAGTATTTT.

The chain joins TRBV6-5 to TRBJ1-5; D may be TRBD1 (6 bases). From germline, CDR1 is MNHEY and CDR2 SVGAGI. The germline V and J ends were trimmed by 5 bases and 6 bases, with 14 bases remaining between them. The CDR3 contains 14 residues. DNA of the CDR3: TGTGCCAGCAGTGAAAGGGGGGGCGGTCAGCCCCAGCATTTT. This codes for CASSERGGGQPQHF.

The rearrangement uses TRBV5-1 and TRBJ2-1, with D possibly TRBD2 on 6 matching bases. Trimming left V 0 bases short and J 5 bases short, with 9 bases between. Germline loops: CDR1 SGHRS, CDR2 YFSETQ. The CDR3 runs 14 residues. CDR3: CASSLAAGNNEQFF. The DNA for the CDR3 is TGCGCCAGCAGCTTGGCCGCGGGGAACAATGAGCAGTTCTTC.

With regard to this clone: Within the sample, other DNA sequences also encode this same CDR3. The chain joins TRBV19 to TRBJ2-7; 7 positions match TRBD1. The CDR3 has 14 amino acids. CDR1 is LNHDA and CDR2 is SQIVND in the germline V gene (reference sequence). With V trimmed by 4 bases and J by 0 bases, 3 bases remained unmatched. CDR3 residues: CASSRDSGSYEQYF. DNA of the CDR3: TGTGCCAGTAGTAGGGACAGTGGCTCCTACGAGCAGTACTTC.

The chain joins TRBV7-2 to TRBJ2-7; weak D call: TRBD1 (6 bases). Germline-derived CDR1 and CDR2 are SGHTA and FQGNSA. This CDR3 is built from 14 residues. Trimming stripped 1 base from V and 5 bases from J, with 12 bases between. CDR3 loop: CASSLEQGADEQYF. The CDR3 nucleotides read TGTGCCAGCAGCTTAGAACAGGGTGCTGACGAGCAGTACTTC.

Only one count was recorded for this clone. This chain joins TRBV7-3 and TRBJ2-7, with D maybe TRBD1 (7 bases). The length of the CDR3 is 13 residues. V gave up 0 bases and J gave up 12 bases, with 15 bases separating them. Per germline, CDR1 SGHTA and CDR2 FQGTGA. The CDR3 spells CASSLTQGGRLYF. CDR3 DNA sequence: TGTGCCAGCAGCTTAACCCAGGGGGGACGACTGTACTTC.

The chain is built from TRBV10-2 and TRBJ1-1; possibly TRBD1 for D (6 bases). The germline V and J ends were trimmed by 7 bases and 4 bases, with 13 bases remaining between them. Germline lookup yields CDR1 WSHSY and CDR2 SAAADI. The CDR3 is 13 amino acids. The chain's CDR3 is CASTPTGGTEAFF. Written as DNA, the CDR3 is TGCGCCAGCACCCCGACAGGCGGCACTGAAGCTTTCTTT.

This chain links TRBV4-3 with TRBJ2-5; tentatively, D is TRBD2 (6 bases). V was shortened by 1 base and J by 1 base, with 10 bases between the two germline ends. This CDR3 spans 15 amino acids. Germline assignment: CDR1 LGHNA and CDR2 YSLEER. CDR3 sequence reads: CASSQVFGGQETQYF. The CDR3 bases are TGCGCCAGCAGCCAAGTATTCGGGGGCCAAGAGACCCAGTACTTC.

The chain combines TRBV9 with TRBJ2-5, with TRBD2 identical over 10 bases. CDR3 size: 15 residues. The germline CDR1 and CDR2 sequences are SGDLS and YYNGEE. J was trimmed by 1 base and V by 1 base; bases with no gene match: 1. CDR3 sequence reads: CASSVPSGGQETQYF. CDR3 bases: TGTGCCAGCAGCGTACCTAGCGGGGGCCAAGAGACCCAGTACTTC.